These T cell receptor beta chains were read from a single sample in a study of OX40 agonist ivuxolimab in advanced cancers. Generated by immunoSEQ multiplex PCR, the TCRdb table keeps only in-frame clones and is missing some. The top ten hold 5.2% of the sample, which has some 62,000 clones, about 90% seen once. The starting material was CD4+ or CD8+ T cells sorted from blood, obtained in a trial of the OX40 agonist ivuxolimab. Receptors were obtained from an adult with an advanced solid tumor such as melanoma, head and neck, liver or kidney cancer. Both conserved end residues are trimmed from each CDR3. Fields, in order: V gene, J gene, CDR3 protein.

v_call: TRBV6-1; j_call: TRBJ1-5; cdr3_aa: ASIWGTKDNQPQH
v_call: TRBV11-2; j_call: TRBJ1-2; cdr3_aa: ASSLQGGQGAEGYT
v_call: TRBV27; j_call: TRBJ2-6; cdr3_aa: ASRRNSGANVLT
v_call: TRBV9; j_call: TRBJ1-5; cdr3_aa: ASSEGRSYQPQH
v_call: TRBV10-2; j_call: TRBJ2-1; cdr3_aa: ASRKDASEQF
v_call: TRBV6-5; j_call: TRBJ2-7; cdr3_aa: ASSRGGYEQY
v_call: TRBV11-1; j_call: TRBJ2-5; cdr3_aa: ASSLPRTRGKETQY
v_call: TRBV6-5; j_call: TRBJ2-7; cdr3_aa: ASSYSASGSGEQY
v_call: TRBV28; j_call: TRBJ2-2; cdr3_aa: ASSFASANTGELF
v_call: TRBV5-1; j_call: TRBJ1-2; cdr3_aa: ASSLEVNYGYT
v_call: TRBV28; j_call: TRBJ1-2; cdr3_aa: ASSLWRQGAKGYT
v_call: TRBV7-6; j_call: TRBJ2-5; cdr3_aa: ASSSPTGTGETQY
v_call: TRBV11-2; j_call: TRBJ2-1; cdr3_aa: ASSLVRLAVYNEQF
v_call: TRBV4-2; j_call: TRBJ2-1; cdr3_aa: ASSPTWDLDNEQF
v_call: TRBV7-9; j_call: TRBJ2-1; cdr3_aa: AFSGTSQYNEQF
v_call: TRBV19; j_call: TRBJ2-6; cdr3_aa: ASSLQTSGANVLT
v_call: TRBV5-1; j_call: TRBJ1-1; cdr3_aa: ASSSGFRDTEAF
v_call: TRBV27; j_call: TRBJ2-7; cdr3_aa: ASSYLWPSYEQY
v_call: TRBV2; j_call: TRBJ2-1; cdr3_aa: ASSGRDEQF
v_call: TRBV30; j_call: TRBJ2-2; cdr3_aa: AFGGSGELF
v_call: TRBV6-1; j_call: TRBJ2-3; cdr3_aa: ASSDSLIDTQY
v_call: TRBV5-1; j_call: TRBJ1-2; cdr3_aa: ASSLDNSYGYT
v_call: TRBV6-5; j_call: TRBJ1-2; cdr3_aa: ASTLDSNYGYT
v_call: TRBV9; j_call: TRBJ2-4; cdr3_aa: ASSTTSGRSQNIQY
v_call: TRBV19; j_call: TRBJ1-2; cdr3_aa: ARTGRRARNYGYT
v_call: TRBV6-5; j_call: TRBJ1-1; cdr3_aa: ASSYVGVGATEAF
v_call: TRBV7-9; j_call: TRBJ2-4; cdr3_aa: ASSPSGRGAAIQY
v_call: TRBV11-2; j_call: TRBJ2-7; cdr3_aa: ASSSLAGQYYEQY
v_call: TRBV11-2; j_call: TRBJ1-1; cdr3_aa: ASKGQVNTEAF